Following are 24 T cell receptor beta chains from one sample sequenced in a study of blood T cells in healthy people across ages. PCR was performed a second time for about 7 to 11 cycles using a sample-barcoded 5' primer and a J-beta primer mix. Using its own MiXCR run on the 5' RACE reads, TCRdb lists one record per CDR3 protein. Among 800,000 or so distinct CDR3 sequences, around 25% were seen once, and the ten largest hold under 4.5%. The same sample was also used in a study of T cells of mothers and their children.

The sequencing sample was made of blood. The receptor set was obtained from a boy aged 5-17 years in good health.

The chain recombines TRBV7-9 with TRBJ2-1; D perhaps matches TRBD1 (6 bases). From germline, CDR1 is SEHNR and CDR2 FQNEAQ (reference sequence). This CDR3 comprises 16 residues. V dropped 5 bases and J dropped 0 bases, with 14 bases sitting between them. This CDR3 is CASSRGGPSSYNEQFF. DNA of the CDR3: TGTGCCAGCAGCCGAGGGGGTCCCAGCTCCTACAATGAGCAGTTCTTC.

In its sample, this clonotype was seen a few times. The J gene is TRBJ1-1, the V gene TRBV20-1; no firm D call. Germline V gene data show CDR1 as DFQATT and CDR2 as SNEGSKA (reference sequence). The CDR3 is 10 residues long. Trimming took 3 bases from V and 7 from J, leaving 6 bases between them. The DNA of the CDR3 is TGCAGTGCTAGGGTTTTTGAAGCTTTCTTT. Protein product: CSARVFEAFF.

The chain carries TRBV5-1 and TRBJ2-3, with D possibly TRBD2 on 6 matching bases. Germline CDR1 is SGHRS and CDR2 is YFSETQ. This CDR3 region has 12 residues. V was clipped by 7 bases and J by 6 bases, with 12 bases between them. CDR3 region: CASGGSSDTQYF. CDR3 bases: TGCGCCAGCGGAGGGAGTTCGGATACGCAGTATTTT.

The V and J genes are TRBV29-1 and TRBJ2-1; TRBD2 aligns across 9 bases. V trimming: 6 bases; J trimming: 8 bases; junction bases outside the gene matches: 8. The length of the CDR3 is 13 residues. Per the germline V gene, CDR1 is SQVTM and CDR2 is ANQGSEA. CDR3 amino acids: CSVVVGLAHEQFF. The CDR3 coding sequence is TGCAGCGTCGTCGTGGGACTAGCACATGAGCAGTTCTTC.

The CDR3: CASSLPSGSEKGTQYF. The CDR3 nucleotides read TGTGCCAGCAGCCTTCCCAGCGGGAGTGAGAAAGGTACGCAGTATTTT. The chain has TRBV4-2 and TRBJ2-3, with TRBD2 identical over 8 bases. Per germline, CDR1 LGHNA and CDR2 YNFKEQ. The CDR3 runs to 16 residues. J gave up 8 bases and V 4 bases, and 14 bases lay outside the gene matches.

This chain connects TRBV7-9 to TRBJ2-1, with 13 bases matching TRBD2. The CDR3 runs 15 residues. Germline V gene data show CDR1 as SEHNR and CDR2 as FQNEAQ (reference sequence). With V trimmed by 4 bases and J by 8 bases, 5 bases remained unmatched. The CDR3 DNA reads TGTGCCAGCAGCTCCGGGACTAGCGGGGTCGATGAGCAGTTCTTC. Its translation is CASSSGTSGVDEQFF.

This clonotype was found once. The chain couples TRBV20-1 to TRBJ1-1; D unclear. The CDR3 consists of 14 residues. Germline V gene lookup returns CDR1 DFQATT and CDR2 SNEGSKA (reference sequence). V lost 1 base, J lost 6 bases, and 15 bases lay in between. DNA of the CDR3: TGCAGTGCTAGAGGACCTCATGGTTGGGCTGAAGCTTTCTTT. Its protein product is CSARGPHGWAEAFF.

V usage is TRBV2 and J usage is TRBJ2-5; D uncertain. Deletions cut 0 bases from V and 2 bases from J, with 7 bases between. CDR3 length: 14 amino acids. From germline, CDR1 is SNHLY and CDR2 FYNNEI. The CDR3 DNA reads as TGTGCCAGCAGTGAAGCCAGCATACAAGAGACCCAGTACTTC. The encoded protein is CASSEASIQETQYF.

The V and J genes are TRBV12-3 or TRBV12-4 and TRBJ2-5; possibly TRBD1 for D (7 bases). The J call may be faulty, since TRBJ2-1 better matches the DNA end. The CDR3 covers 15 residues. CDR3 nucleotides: TGTGCCAGCAGTTTTGGAGGGGGCGGGACAATCTATCAGTTCTTC. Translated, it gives CASSFGGGGTIYQFF.

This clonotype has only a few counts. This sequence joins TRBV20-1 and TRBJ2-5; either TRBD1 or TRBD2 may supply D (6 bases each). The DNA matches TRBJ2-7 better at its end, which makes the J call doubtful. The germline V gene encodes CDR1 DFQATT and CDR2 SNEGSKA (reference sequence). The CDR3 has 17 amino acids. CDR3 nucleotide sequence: TGCAGTGCTAGATCGGGGGAGGACAGTGGGGAAAATTACGAGCAGTACTTC. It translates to CSARSGEDSGENYEQYF.

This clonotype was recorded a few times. CDR3: CASSSRGGGPSYEQYF. The CDR3 region has the DNA TGTGCCAGCAGCTCGCGGGGGGGCGGGCCCTCCTACGAGCAGTACTTC. This sequence joins TRBV7-2 and TRBJ2-7, with TRBD2 matching 9 bases. The germline V gene encodes CDR1 SGHTA and CDR2 FQGNSA. The V segment lost 4 bases and the J segment 0 bases; nucleotides outside the gene matches: 7. The CDR3 spans 16 residues. Full variable domain (rest looked up from reference TRBV7-2 and TRBJ2-7): GAGVSQSPSNKVTEKGKDVELRCDPISGHTALYWYRQSLGQGLEFLIYFQGNSAPDKSGLPSDRFSAERTGGSVSTLTIQRTQQEDSAVYLCASSSRGGGPSYEQYFGPGTRLTVT.

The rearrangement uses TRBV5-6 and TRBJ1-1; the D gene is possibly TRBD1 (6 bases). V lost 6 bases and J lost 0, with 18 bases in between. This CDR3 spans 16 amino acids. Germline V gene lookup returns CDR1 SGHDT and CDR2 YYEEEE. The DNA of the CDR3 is TGTGCCAGCACCGATTTCACAGGGAACATGAACACTGAAGCTTTCTTT. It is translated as CASTDFTGNMNTEAFF.

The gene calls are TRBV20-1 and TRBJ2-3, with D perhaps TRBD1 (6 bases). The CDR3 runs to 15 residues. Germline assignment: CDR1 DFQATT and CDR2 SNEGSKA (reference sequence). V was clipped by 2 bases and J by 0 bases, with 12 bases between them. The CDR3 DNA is TGCAGTGCTAGATACGAGGGGGTGAGCACAGATACGCAGTATTTT. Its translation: CSARYEGVSTDTQYF.

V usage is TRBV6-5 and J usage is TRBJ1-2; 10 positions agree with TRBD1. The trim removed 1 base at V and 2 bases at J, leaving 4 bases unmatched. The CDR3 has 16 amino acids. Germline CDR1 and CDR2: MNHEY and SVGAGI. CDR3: CASSYLDRGRNYGYTF. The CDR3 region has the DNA TGTGCCAGCAGTTACTTGGACAGGGGGAGGAACTATGGCTACACCTTC.

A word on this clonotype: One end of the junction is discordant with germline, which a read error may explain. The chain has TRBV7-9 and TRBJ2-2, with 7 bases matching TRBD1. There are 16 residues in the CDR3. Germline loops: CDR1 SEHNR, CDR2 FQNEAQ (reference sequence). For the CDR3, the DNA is TGTACCAGCAGCTACGCCGGGACAGTGAACACCGGGGAGCTGTTTTTT. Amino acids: CTSSYAGTVNTGELFF.

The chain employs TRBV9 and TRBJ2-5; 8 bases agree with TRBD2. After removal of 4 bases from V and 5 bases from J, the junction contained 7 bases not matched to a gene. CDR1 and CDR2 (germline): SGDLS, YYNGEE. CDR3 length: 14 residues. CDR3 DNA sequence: TGTGCCAGCAGCATAGCGGGGAGCGAGGAGACCCAGTACTTC. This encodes CASSIAGSEETQYF.

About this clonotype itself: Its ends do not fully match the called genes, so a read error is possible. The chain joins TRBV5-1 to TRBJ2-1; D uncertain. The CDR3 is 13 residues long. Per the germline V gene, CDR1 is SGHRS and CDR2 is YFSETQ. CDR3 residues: CANSPSSYNEQFF. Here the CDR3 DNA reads TGCGCCAACAGCCCCAGCTCCTACAATGAGCAGTTCTTC.

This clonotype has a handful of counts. In nucleotides, the CDR3 is TGCGCCAGCAGCCAAGCGAGGGGGCGCGGGGGTCAGCCCCAGCATTTT. This gives the protein CASSQARGRGGQPQHF. The J gene is TRBJ1-5, the V gene TRBV4-3; 7 nucleotides align to TRBD1. With V trimmed by 1 base and J by 6 bases, 9 bases remained unmatched. Germline CDR1 reads LGHNA; CDR2 reads YSLEER. The CDR3 runs to 16 residues.

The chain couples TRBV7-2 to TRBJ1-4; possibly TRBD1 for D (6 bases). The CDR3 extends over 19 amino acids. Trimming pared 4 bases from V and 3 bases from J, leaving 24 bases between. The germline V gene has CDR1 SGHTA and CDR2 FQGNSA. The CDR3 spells CASSSLAPLHRVPNEKLFF. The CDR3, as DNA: TGTGCCAGCAGCTCACTAGCGCCCCTTCACAGGGTTCCTAATGAAAAACTGTTTTTT.

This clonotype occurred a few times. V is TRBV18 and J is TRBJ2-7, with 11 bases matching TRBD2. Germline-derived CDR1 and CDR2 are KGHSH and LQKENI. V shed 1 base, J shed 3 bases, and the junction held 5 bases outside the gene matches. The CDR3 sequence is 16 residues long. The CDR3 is CASSPQLAGDHYEQYF. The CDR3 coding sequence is TGTGCCAGCTCACCACAACTAGCGGGGGACCACTACGAGCAGTACTTC.

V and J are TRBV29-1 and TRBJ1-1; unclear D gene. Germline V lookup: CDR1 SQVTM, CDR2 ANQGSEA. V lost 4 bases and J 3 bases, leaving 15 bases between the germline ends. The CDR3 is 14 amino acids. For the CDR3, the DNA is TGCAGCGTTGTGTTTCGCTTGTCGGACACTGAAGCTTTCTTT. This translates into CSVVFRLSDTEAFF. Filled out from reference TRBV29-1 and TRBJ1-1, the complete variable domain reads SAVISQKPSRDICQRGTSLTIQCQVDSQVTMMFWYRQQPGQSLTLIATANQGSEATYESGFVIDKFPISRPNLTFSTLTVSNMSPEDSSIYLCSVVFRLSDTEAFFGQGTRLTVV.

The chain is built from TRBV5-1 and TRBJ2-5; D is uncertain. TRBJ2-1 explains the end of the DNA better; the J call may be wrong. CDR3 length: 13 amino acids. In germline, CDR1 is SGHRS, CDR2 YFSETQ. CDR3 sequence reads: CASSLTRHSKQFF. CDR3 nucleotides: TGCGCCAGCAGCTTGACCCGGCACAGTAAGCAGTTCTTC.

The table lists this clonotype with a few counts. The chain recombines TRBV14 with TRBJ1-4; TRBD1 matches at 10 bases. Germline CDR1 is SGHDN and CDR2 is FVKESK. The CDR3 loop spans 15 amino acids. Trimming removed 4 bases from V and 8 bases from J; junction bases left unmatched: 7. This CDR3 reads CASSRAGTGVEKLFF. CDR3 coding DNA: TGTGCCAGCAGCCGCGCCGGGACAGGGGTAGAAAAACTGTTTTTT.

In nucleotides, the CDR3 is TGTGCCAGCAGCCCCCCTAGCGGCGAAGAGACCCAGTACTTC. The encoded protein is CASSPPSGEETQYF. The V and J genes are TRBV3-1 and TRBJ2-5; TRBD2 aligns across 7 bases. V was pared by 4 bases and J by 3 bases, with 5 bases of the junction left unmatched. Germline CDR1 LGHDT, CDR2 YNNKEL (reference sequence). This CDR3 spans 14 amino acids.